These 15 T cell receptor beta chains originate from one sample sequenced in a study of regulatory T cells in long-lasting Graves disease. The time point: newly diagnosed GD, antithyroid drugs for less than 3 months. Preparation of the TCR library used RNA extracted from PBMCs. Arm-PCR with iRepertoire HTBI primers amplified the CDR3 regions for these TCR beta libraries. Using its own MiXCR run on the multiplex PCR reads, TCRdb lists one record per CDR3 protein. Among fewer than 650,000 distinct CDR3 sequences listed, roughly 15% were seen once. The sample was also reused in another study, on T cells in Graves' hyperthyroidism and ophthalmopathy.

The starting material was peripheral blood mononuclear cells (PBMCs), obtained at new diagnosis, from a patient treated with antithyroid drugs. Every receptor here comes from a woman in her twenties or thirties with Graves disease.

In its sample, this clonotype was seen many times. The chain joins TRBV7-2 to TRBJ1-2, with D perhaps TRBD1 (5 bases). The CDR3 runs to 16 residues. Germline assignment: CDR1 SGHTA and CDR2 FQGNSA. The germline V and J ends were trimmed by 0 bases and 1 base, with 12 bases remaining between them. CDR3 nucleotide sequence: TGTGCCAGCAGCTTAGCTTGGGACCGCCTTAACTATGGCTACACCTTC. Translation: CASSLAWDRLNYGYTF. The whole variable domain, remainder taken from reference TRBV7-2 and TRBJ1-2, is GAGVSQSPSNKVTEKGKDVELRCDPISGHTALYWYRQSLGQGLEFLIYFQGNSAPDKSGLPSDRFSAERTGGSVSTLTIQRTQQEDSAVYLCASSLAWDRLNYGYTFGSGTRLTVV.

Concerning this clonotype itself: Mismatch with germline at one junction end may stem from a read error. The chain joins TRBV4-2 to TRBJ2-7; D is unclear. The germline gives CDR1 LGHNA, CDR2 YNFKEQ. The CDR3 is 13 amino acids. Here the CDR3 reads CASSHPPSYEQYF. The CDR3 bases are TGCGCCAGCAGCCACCCCCCGTCCTACGAGCAGTACTTC.

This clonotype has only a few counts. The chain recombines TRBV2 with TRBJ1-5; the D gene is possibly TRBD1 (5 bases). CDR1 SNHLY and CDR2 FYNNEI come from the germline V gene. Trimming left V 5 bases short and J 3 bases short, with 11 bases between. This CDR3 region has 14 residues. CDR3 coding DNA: TGTGCCAGCAGTTATGGGGCGGACAATCAGCCCCAGCATTTT. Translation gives CASSYGADNQPQHF.

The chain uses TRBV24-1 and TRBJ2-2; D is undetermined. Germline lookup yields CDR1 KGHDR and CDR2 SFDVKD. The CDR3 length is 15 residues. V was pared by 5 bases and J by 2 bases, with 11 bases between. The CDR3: CATSGSRPNTGELFF. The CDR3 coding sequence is TGTGCCACCAGTGGATCCAGGCCCAACACCGGGGAGCTGTTTTTT.

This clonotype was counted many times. The CDR3 region has the DNA TGTGCCAGCAGCCGTTCGGGATACGCTAACTATGGCTACACCTTC. Translating gives CASSRSGYANYGYTF. The chain combines TRBV12-3 or TRBV12-4 with TRBJ1-2; no clear D. The CDR3 has 15 residues. The germline V and J ends were trimmed by 6 bases and 0 bases, with 14 bases remaining between them.

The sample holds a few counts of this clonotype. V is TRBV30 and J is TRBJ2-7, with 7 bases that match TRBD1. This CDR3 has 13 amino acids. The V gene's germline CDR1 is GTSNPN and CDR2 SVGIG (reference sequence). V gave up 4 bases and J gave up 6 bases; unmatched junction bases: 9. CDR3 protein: CAWNQLGGGEQYF. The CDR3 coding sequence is TGTGCCTGGAATCAGTTAGGGGGCGGCGAGCAGTACTTC.

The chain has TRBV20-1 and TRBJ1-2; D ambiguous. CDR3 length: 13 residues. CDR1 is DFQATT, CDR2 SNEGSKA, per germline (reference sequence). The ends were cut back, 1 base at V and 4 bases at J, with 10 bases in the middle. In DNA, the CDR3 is TGCAGTGCTAGAGTGGCAGAGACCTATGGCTACACCTTC. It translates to CSARVAETYGYTF.

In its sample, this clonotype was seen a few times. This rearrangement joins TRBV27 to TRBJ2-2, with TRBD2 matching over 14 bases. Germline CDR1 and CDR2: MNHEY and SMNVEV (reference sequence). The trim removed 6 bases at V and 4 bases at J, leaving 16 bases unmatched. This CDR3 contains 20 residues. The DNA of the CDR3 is TGTGCCAGCAGCCCGAACCTCGGGACTAGCGGGAGTCGGGGCACCGGGGAGCTGTTTTTT. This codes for CASSPNLGTSGSRGTGELFF.

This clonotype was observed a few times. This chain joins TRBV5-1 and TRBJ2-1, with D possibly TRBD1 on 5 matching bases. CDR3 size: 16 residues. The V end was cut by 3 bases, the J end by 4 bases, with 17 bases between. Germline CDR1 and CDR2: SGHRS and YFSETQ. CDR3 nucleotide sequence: TGCGCCAGCAGCTCCGGACACGCCACAACTTACAATGAGCAGTTCTTC. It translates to CASSSGHATTYNEQFF.

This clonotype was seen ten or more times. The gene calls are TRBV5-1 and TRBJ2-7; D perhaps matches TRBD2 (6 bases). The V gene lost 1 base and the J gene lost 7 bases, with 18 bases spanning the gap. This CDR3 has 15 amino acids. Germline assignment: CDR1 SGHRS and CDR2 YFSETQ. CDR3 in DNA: TGCGCCAGCAGCTTGTTGGCAGGGACTTTGGCGGAGCAGTACTTC. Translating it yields CASSLLAGTLAEQYF.

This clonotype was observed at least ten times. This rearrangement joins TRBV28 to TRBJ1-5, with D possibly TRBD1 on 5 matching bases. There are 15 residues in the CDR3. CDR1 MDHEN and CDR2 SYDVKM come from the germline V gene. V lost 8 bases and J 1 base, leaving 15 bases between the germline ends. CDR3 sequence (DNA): TGTGCCAGCGAATTTCCCCAGGGCAGCAATCAGCCCCAGCATTTT. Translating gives CASEFPQGSNQPQHF.

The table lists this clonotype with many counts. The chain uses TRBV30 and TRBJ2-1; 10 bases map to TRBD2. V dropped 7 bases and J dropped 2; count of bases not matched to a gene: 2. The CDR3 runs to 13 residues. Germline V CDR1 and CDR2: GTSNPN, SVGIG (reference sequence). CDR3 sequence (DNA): TGTGCCTCGAGCGGGAGGGCCTACAATGAGCAGTTCTTC. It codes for CASSGRAYNEQFF.

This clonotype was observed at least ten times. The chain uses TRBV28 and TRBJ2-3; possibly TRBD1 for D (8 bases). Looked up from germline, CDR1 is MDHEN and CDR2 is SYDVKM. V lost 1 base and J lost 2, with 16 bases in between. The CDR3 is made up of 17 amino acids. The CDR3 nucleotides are TGTGCCAGCAGTTTATACAGGGGGGGATCAGCCACAGATACGCAGTATTTT. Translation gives CASSLYRGGSATDTQYF.

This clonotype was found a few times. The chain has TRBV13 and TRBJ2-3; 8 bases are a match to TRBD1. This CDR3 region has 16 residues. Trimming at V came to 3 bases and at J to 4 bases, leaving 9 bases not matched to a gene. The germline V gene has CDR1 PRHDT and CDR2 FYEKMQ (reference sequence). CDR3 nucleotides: TGTGCCAGCAGCTTCCTGACAGGGGTTTTAGCAGATACGCAGTATTTT. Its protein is CASSFLTGVLADTQYF. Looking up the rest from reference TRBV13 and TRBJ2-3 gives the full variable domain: AAGVIQSPRHLIKEKRETATLKCYPIPRHDTVYWYQQGPGQDPQFLISFYEKMQSDKGSIPDRFSAQQFSDYHSELNMSSLELGDSALYFCASSFLTGVLADTQYFGPGTRLTVL.

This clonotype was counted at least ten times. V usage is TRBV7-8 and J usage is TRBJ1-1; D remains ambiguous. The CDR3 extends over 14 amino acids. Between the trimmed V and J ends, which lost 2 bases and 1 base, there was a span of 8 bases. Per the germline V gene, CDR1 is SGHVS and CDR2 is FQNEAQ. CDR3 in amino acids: CASSLLAANTEAFF. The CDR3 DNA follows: TGTGCCAGCAGCTTATTGGCAGCGAACACTGAAGCTTTCTTT.